This entry lists 5 T cell receptor beta chains sequenced from one sample in a study of blood T cell repertoires in COVID-19. Only in-frame clones appear in the TCRdb table, and some are missing; sequencing was by immunoSEQ multiplex PCR. The sample has approximately 280,000 clones; over 75% are singletons. The sample comprised peripheral blood. Receptor source: a woman between 55 and 75 years old with acute or convalescent COVID-19.

J is TRBJ2-1 and V is TRBV6-5; D ambiguous. Germline CDR1 and CDR2: MNHEY and SVGAGI. Trimming took 9 bases from V and 16 from J, leaving 19 bases between them. CDR3 length: 11 residues. CDR3 bases: TGTGCCAGTACATGGCAGGCCCGTCAATTCTTC. It specifies CASTWQARQFF.

The chain recombines TRBV27 with TRBJ2-1; 8 bases fit TRBD2. The CDR3 covers 15 residues. Trimming at V came to 3 bases and at J to 8 bases, leaving 9 bases not matched to a gene. CDR1 is MNHEY and CDR2 is SMNVEV in the germline V gene (reference sequence). The CDR3 DNA is TGTGCCAGCAGTTTCCTAGCGGGTGAGGGGGATGAGCAGTTCTTC. This codes for CASSFLAGEGDEQFF.

The chain links TRBV24-1 to TRBJ2-7; D might be TRBD2 (5 bases). The CDR3 covers 14 residues. Trimming cost V 4 bases and J 2 bases, with 11 bases left between them. Germline CDR1 KGHDR, CDR2 SFDVKD. CDR3 DNA: TGTGCCACCAGTGACACCGGGATAACCTACGAGCAGTACTTC. Amino acid sequence: CATSDTGITYEQYF.

V gene TRBV24-1 combines with J gene TRBJ2-2; 8 bases are shared with TRBD1. The CDR3 is 14 residues long. The germline gives CDR1 KGHDR, CDR2 SFDVKD. The V segment lost 3 bases and the J segment 6 bases; nucleotides outside the gene matches: 2. The CDR3, as DNA: TGTGCCACCAGTGATCCCAGGGGGCCCGGGGAGCTGTTTTTT. Protein: CATSDPRGPGELFF.

V is TRBV29-1 and J is TRBJ2-7; D perhaps matches TRBD1 (5 bases). This CDR3 is 13 amino acids long. Germline V lookup: CDR1 SQVTM, CDR2 ANQGSEA. V lost 4 bases, J lost 4 bases, and 14 bases lay in between. CDR3 sequence reads: CSVARTTPYEQYF. CDR3 DNA: TGCAGCGTTGCGCGGACAACACCTTACGAGCAGTACTTC.